This TCR beta chain was obtained from a study of blood T cells in healthy people across ages. Broader study findings: While age rose, TCR beta diversity per million T cells dropped in a roughly linear way.

The second PCR ran about 7 to 12 cycles with a sample-barcoded 5' primer and J-beta primers. A tag from a template-switch adaptor with 12 random nucleotides marked each cDNA molecule. In TCRdb, the 5' RACE reads were re-called with MiXCR into one record per CDR3 protein. The sample consists of roughly 640,000 distinct CDR3 sequences, roughly 30% of them appearing once. This clonotype was seen more than once but under ten times. Its target is not known. Isolation yielded PBMCs, at least 7 million per sample, in every case. The total RNA that was extracted per sample amounted to at least 6 micrograms. The CDR3 contains 13 residues. Per the germline V gene, CDR1 is SNHLY and CDR2 is FYNNEI. Trimming cost V 8 bases and J 5 bases, with 12 bases left between them.

Material: blood. This clonotype was obtained from a woman older than 75 in good health. The chain links TRBV2 to TRBJ2-2; D possibly uses TRBD1 or TRBD2 (6 bases each). CDR3 residues: CASQGGGTGELFF. CDR3 DNA: TGTGCCAGCCAAGGAGGGGGGACCGGGGAGCTGTTTTTT.